This T cell receptor (beta chain) is from a study of T cells in Graves' hyperthyroidism and ophthalmopathy. Whole-study results and caveats: Blood also contained most expanded thyroid clonotypes above 0.001.

Disease duration under 2 months; hyperthyroidism patients were aged 18 to 65. Researchers took RNA transcripts and amplified the TCR beta CDR3 regions from them. An initial round of RT-PCR targeting the TCR CDR3 relied on the HTBI primer set. Each CDR3 protein is one row after TCRdb ran MiXCR on the multiplex PCR reads. Altogether over 650,000 distinct CDR3 sequences are present, over 15% being singletons, with the ten largest covering 8.4%. At least ten counts were recorded for this clonotype. Its cognate antigen is unknown. Trimming took off 6 bases at V and 4 bases at J, with 22 bases between the two ends. Per the germline V gene, CDR1 is DFQATT and CDR2 is SNEGSKA (reference sequence). There are 16 residues in the CDR3.

The receptor's source is a man aged 18-30 years with Graves' hyperthyroidism. The sample comprised blood. This chain links TRBV20-1 with TRBJ2-1; weak D call: TRBD2 (5 bases). CDR3 loop: CSAGVLNPSEYNEQFF. The DNA of the CDR3 is TGCAGTGCCGGGGTCTTGAATCCCAGCGAATACAATGAGCAGTTCTTC.